This is a list of T cell receptor beta chains from one sample in a study of blood T cell repertoires in COVID-19. The assay was immunoSEQ multiplex PCR, and TCRdb's table has in-frame clones only and misses some. The sample lists under 200,000 clones, around two thirds seen once, with about 3% in the top ten. Sequencing input: peripheral blood. The receptors shown here come from an elderly woman with acute or convalescent COVID-19. The conserved cysteine and the conserved F or W are not part of the CDR3 here. Clone size appears in some rows only: once, few, many, or a class for an expanded clone.

V gene: TRBV7-9; J gene: TRBJ2-5; clone size: .; CDR3 protein: ASSQGGFGETQY
V gene: TRBV15; J gene: TRBJ1-5; clone size: .; CDR3 protein: ATSRDLNDYSNQPQH
V gene: TRBV5-6; J gene: TRBJ1-4; clone size: few; CDR3 protein: ASSELGDSEKLF
V gene: TRBV5-1; J gene: TRBJ2-1; clone size: once; CDR3 protein: ASSPRTSGSYNEQF
V gene: TRBV4-3; J gene: TRBJ1-3; clone size: .; CDR3 protein: ASSQDHQGISDTIY
V gene: TRBV6-5; J gene: TRBJ2-1; clone size: .; CDR3 protein: ASSYTWTSGYNEQF
V gene: TRBV5-1; J gene: TRBJ2-3; clone size: .; CDR3 protein: ASSLEGGTDTQY
V gene: TRBV27; J gene: TRBJ1-2; clone size: .; CDR3 protein: ASSLTTGNGYT
V gene: TRBV11-2; J gene: TRBJ2-3; clone size: .; CDR3 protein: ASSLMASGRTDTQY
V gene: TRBV2; J gene: TRBJ1-2; clone size: .; CDR3 protein: ASSARHSYGYT
V gene: TRBV5-1; J gene: TRBJ2-6; clone size: .; CDR3 protein: ASSLSYPGQINSGANVLT
V gene: TRBV28; J gene: TRBJ1-5; clone size: many; CDR3 protein: ASLGYRDNQPQH
V gene: TRBV21-1; J gene: TRBJ2-2; clone size: few; CDR3 protein: ASSKFASGGNTGELF
V gene: TRBV3-1/TRBV3-2; J gene: TRBJ1-5; clone size: .; CDR3 protein: ASSQGGNQPQH